The 31 T cell receptor beta chains in this list originate from one sample, sequenced in a study of identical twins. TCRdb passed the 5' RACE reads through MiXCR, listing each CDR3 protein once. The table shows approximately 470,000 distinct CDR3 sequences, with 14% occurring only once. A further study also used this sample, focusing on yellow fever vaccine responses in identical twins.

The sequenced sample consisted of CD4+ T cells sorted from blood. These receptors were taken from a woman between 18 and 29 years old in good health.

This clonotype showed up just a few times. The V gene is TRBV4-1, the J gene TRBJ2-7; TRBD2 matches 7 bases. Trimming removed 4 bases from V and 1 base from J; junction bases left unmatched: 10. Germline values: CDR1 MGHRA, CDR2 YSYEKL. CDR3 size: 16 residues. The CDR3: CASSRRERDLSYEQYF. The CDR3 coding sequence is TGCGCCAGCAGCCGAAGAGAGCGGGACTTATCCTACGAGCAGTACTTC.

V and J are TRBV28 and TRBJ2-1, with D possibly TRBD2 on 5 matching bases. Germline V CDR1 and CDR2: MDHEN, SYDVKM. Trimming took off 1 base at V and 6 bases at J, with 19 bases between the two ends. This CDR3 region has 17 residues. This chain's CDR3 is CASSLSLGLLRGNEQFF. CDR3 in DNA: TGTGCCAGCAGTTTATCCCTCGGACTTCTTCGGGGCAATGAGCAGTTCTTC.

This clonotype was counted a few times. J is TRBJ2-7 and V is TRBV20-1, with no clear D. V lost 2 bases to trimming and J lost 6 bases, with 14 bases between them. Germline V gene data show CDR1 as DFQATT and CDR2 as SNEGSKA (reference sequence). The CDR3 is 13 residues long. The CDR3 DNA sequence: TGCAGTGCTAGACCCGGGTATGGCAGCGAGCAGTACTTC. This gives the protein CSARPGYGSEQYF.

In its sample, this clonotype was seen a few times. The chain uses TRBV6-5 and TRBJ2-7; D unclear. CDR1 and CDR2 from the germline V gene are MNHEY and SVGAGI. The CDR3 runs 13 residues. V lost 2 bases, J lost 6 bases, and 11 bases lay in between. Here the CDR3 DNA reads TGTGCCAGCAGTTACGGCGACGTGGTCGAGCAGTACTTC. As protein: CASSYGDVVEQYF.

This clonotype was counted ten times or more. The J gene is TRBJ2-1, the V gene TRBV7-9, with D perhaps TRBD1 (6 bases). Germline-derived CDR1 and CDR2 are SEHNR and FQNEAQ (reference sequence). The V gene lost 3 bases and the J gene lost 8 bases, with 14 bases spanning the gap. There are 14 residues in the CDR3. CDR3 nucleotide sequence: TGTGCCAGCAGCTTGGACAGAGGAACGGATGAGCAGTTCTTC. Its protein product is CASSLDRGTDEQFF.

This clonotype has only a few counts. V usage is TRBV7-2 and J usage is TRBJ2-3, with D possibly matching TRBD1 (6 bases). Per the germline V gene, CDR1 is SGHTA and CDR2 is FQGNSA. The V end lost 4 bases, the J end lost 4 bases, and 18 bases lay between the germline ends. The CDR3 has 16 amino acids. The CDR3 spells CASSSKLQGLADTQYF. Written as DNA, the CDR3 is TGTGCCAGCAGCTCCAAATTACAGGGTTTGGCAGATACGCAGTATTTT.

The chain employs TRBV6-2 or TRBV6-3 and TRBJ2-1, with 9 bases matching TRBD1. The germline V gene encodes CDR1 MNHEY and CDR2 SVGEGT. Germline trimming cut 7 bases from V and 9 bases from J; bases unmatched to any gene: 10. The CDR3 is 14 residues long. Here the CDR3 reads CASNLQGAMSEQFF. In nucleotides, the CDR3 is TGTGCCAGCAATTTACAGGGGGCGATGAGTGAGCAGTTCTTC.

This clonotype was observed a few times. The chain couples TRBV4-3 to TRBJ1-3; D gene ambiguous. V gave up 0 bases and J gave up 6 bases, with 9 bases separating them. The germline V gene has CDR1 LGHNA and CDR2 YSLEER. The CDR3 consists of 14 residues. In nucleotides, the CDR3 is TGCGCCAGCAGCCAAGATATCCCACCAAACACCATATATTTT. Its protein is CASSQDIPPNTIYF.

The chain combines TRBV7-8 with TRBJ2-6, with no clear D. CDR1 SGHVS and CDR2 FQNEAQ come from the germline V gene. V lost 7 bases and J lost 0, with 16 bases in between. This CDR3 spans 17 amino acids. The CDR3 reads CASTDGQAASGANVLTF. The CDR3, as DNA: TGTGCCAGCACTGATGGGCAGGCGGCCTCTGGGGCCAACGTCCTGACTTTC.

The chain has TRBV25-1 and TRBJ2-3; the match to TRBD1 covers 10 bases. Germline V gene data show CDR1 as MGHDK and CDR2 as SYGVNS. This CDR3 region has 15 residues. Trimming at V came to 6 bases and at J to 4 bases, leaving 7 bases not matched to a gene. In nucleotides, the CDR3 is TGTGCCAGCAGGGGGGGACAGGGGAGGGCAGATACGCAGTATTTT. This gives the protein CASRGGQGRADTQYF.

The V and J genes are TRBV20-1 and TRBJ2-3; D perhaps matches TRBD2 (6 bases). Germline CDR1 and CDR2: DFQATT and SNEGSKA (reference sequence). Trimming removed 3 bases at V and 1 base at J, with 11 bases between. The CDR3 length is 14 residues. The CDR3 region has the DNA TGCAGTGCTAGCCAGCGGAGGGGCACAGATACGCAGTATTTT. Translating it yields CSASQRRGTDTQYF.

The chain joins TRBV21-1 to TRBJ2-1; whether TRBD1, the table's D call, matches the DNA was not checked. TRBV21-1 is tagged as a pseudogene. There are 13 residues in the CDR3. DNA of the CDR3: TGTGCCAGCCCCCACAGGAGTGTCCATGAGCAGTTCTTC. As protein: CASPHRSVHEQFF.

This clonotype was seen many times. The chain uses TRBV5-6 and TRBJ2-1, with a weak D call TRBD1 (5 bases). This CDR3 region has 15 residues. Germline V gives CDR1 SGHDT, CDR2 YYEEEE. The germline V and J ends were trimmed by 2 bases and 3 bases, with 12 bases remaining between them. The DNA for the CDR3 is TGTGCCAGCAGCTTCAGACAGAACAACTACAATGAGCAGTTCTTC. Its translation: CASSFRQNNYNEQFF.

The chain is built from TRBV9 and TRBJ2-7; D possibly corresponds to TRBD1 (6 bases). V dropped 5 bases and J dropped 3 bases, with 21 bases sitting between them. This CDR3 is 16 amino acids long. Germline V gene sequence: CDR1 SGDLS, CDR2 YYNGEE. The CDR3 region has the DNA TGTGCCAGCAGAGATTTGAACAGGGAAACAGGCTACGAGCAGTACTTC. It yields the protein CASRDLNRETGYEQYF.

The gene calls are TRBV5-1 and TRBJ1-1, with D possibly TRBD1 on 6 matching bases. Per the germline V gene, CDR1 is SGHRS and CDR2 is YFSETQ. Between the trimmed V and J ends, which lost 0 bases and 3 bases, there was a span of 18 bases. CDR3 length: 17 residues. DNA for the CDR3: TGCGCCAGCAGCTTGGTTTTTTCAGGGGCTCTCGACACTGAAGCTTTCTTT. This gives the protein CASSLVFSGALDTEAFF.

The chain couples TRBV3-1 to TRBJ1-5; the match to TRBD1 covers 9 bases. This CDR3 has 14 amino acids. V was pared by 3 bases and J by 7 bases, with 4 bases of the junction left unmatched. Germline CDR1 is LGHDT and CDR2 is YNNKEL (reference sequence). CDR3: CASSHGTGNQPQHF. The CDR3 nucleotides read TGTGCCAGCAGCCATGGGACAGGGAACCAGCCCCAGCATTTT.

CDR3 protein: CASSKPAGAFQETQYF. The CDR3 DNA follows: TGTGCCAGCAGCAAGCCCGCGGGGGCTTTCCAAGAGACCCAGTACTTC. This rearrangement joins TRBV7-9 to TRBJ2-5; D possibly corresponds to TRBD2 (7 bases). The CDR3 runs 16 residues. Germline V gene data show CDR1 as SEHNR and CDR2 as FQNEAQ (reference sequence). The germline V and J ends were trimmed by 5 bases and 1 base, with 17 bases remaining between them.

This clonotype was seen ten or more times. The V gene is TRBV12-3 or TRBV12-4, the J gene TRBJ2-3; the match to TRBD2 covers 10 bases. Losses at the gene ends were 1 base for V and 8 bases for J; bases not matched to a gene: 3. The CDR3 is 14 amino acids. CDR3 sequence: CASSLGLAGGTQYF. The CDR3 coding sequence is TGTGCCAGCAGTTTAGGGTTAGCGGGAGGTACGCAGTATTTT.

The chain recombines TRBV7-2 with TRBJ2-7, with D hard to call. Germline V lookup: CDR1 SGHTA, CDR2 FQGNSA. This CDR3 comprises 11 residues. Trimming took 5 bases from V and 9 from J, leaving 11 bases between them. CDR3 coding DNA: TGTGCCAGCAGCCTCCAGGCGGTGCAGTACTTC. As protein: CASSLQAVQYF.

This clonotype has only a few counts. This chain connects TRBV21-1 to TRBJ2-3. TRBV21-1 corresponds to a pseudogene. This CDR3 comprises 14 residues. CDR3 region: CASGFRGSTDTQYF. The CDR3 DNA reads TGTGCCAGCGGCTTTCGGGGTAGCACAGATACGCAGTATTTT.

This clonotype was seen at least ten times. The J gene is TRBJ2-5, the V gene TRBV20-1, with TRBD2 matching 8 bases. The J segment lost 4 bases and the V segment lost 0 bases, leaving 10 bases of the junction unmatched. In germline, CDR1 is DFQATT, CDR2 SNEGSKA (reference sequence). CDR3 length: 16 residues. In DNA, the CDR3 is TGCAGTGCTAGAGATTTGGAGCGGGAGACGGGAGAGACCCAGTACTTC. It specifies CSARDLERETGETQYF.

The rearrangement uses TRBV12-3 or TRBV12-4 and TRBJ2-5, with 11 positions matching TRBD1. The trim removed 7 bases at V and 6 bases at J, leaving 16 bases unmatched. This CDR3 spans 17 amino acids. The CDR3 DNA follows: TGTGCCAGCAAATCAGCCGAGGACAGGGGGCGAGGAAAGACCCAGTACTTC. This codes for CASKSAEDRGRGKTQYF.

This clonotype came up many times. The genes are TRBV29-1 and TRBJ1-1, with D possibly TRBD1 on 6 matching bases. This CDR3 has 12 residues. CDR1 and CDR2 from the germline V gene are SQVTM and ANQGSEA. Trimming cost V 4 bases and J 5 bases, with 11 bases left between them. The CDR3 loop is CSVVAGATEAFF. As DNA, the CDR3 is TGCAGCGTTGTCGCGGGGGCAACTGAAGCTTTCTTT.

This clonotype was observed once. The chain recombines TRBV20-1 with TRBJ2-2; 7 bases map to TRBD2. The CDR3 totals 17 residues. The junction had 11 bases not matched to a gene; V was cut back by 1 base and J by 3 bases. From germline, CDR1 is DFQATT and CDR2 SNEGSKA (reference sequence). The DNA for the CDR3 is TGCAGTGCTAGAGGCCGGTCGAGGGAGGGATACACCGGGGAGCTGTTTTTT. This encodes CSARGRSREGYTGELFF.

This clonotype has at least ten counts. This chain uses TRBV20-1 with TRBJ1-4; D gene ambiguous. Germline V gene sequence: CDR1 DFQATT, CDR2 SNEGSKA (reference sequence). This CDR3 spans 17 amino acids. The ends were cut back, 0 bases at V and 3 bases at J, with 17 bases in the middle. The CDR3 here is CSARDFLRGVANEKLFF. The DNA of the CDR3 is TGCAGTGCTAGAGACTTTTTACGGGGAGTAGCTAATGAAAAACTGTTTTTT.

The V gene is TRBV12-3 or TRBV12-4, the J gene TRBJ2-7, with 14 bases identical to TRBD2. The CDR3 consists of 17 residues. V was clipped by 5 bases and J by 1 base; unmatched bases: 7. The CDR3 nucleotides are TGTGCCAGCAGTGGGCGAAGGACTAGCGGGAGGTCCTACGAGCAGTACTTC. Translating gives CASSGRRTSGRSYEQYF.

This clonotype was counted many times. The rearrangement uses TRBV7-6 and TRBJ2-7; 9 bases are a match to TRBD1. CDR3 size: 15 residues. V was pared by 1 base and J by 4 bases, with 5 bases of the junction left unmatched. Germline V CDR1 and CDR2: SGHVS, FNYEAQ. The CDR3 loop is CASSLVGDRGYEQYF. The CDR3 DNA follows: TGTGCCAGCAGCTTAGTGGGAGACAGGGGGTACGAGCAGTACTTC.

V is TRBV5-1 and J is TRBJ2-7, with a possible D match to TRBD2 (5 bases). Germline V gene sequence: CDR1 SGHRS, CDR2 YFSETQ. The ends were cut back, 3 bases at V and 2 bases at J, with 24 bases in the middle. This CDR3 has 18 residues. This CDR3 is CASSWEFVENRNTYEQYF. CDR3 nucleotides: TGCGCCAGCAGCTGGGAGTTCGTAGAGAACAGAAATACCTACGAGCAGTACTTC.

This clonotype was seen just once. This could be a read error, since a much larger clone is one nucleotide away. The rearrangement uses TRBV9 and TRBJ2-3, with TRBD1 as a possible D gene (5 bases). The last part of the DNA fits TRBJ1-5 better; the J call may be wrong. The CDR3 sequence is 13 residues long. CDR1 is SGDLS and CDR2 is YYNGEE in the germline V gene. CDR3 sequence reads: CASSVGATDTQHF. CDR3 sequence (DNA): TGTGCCAGCAGCGTTGGGGCGACAGATACGCAGCATTTT.

This clonotype showed up many times. The V and J genes are TRBV6-2 or TRBV6-3 and TRBJ1-1; 7 bases are a match to TRBD1. The CDR3 has 17 residues. V shed 5 bases, J shed 1 base, and the junction held 13 bases outside the gene matches. Germline loops: CDR1 MNHEY, CDR2 SVGEGT. The chain's CDR3 is CASSPHLGQAENTEAFF. CDR3 bases: TGTGCCAGCAGTCCTCACCTCGGACAGGCGGAGAACACTGAAGCTTTCTTT.

V and J are TRBV6-5 and TRBJ1-5; D is possibly TRBD1 (5 bases). V was pared by 2 bases and J by 7 bases, with 12 bases between. Germline V gene lookup returns CDR1 MNHEY and CDR2 SVGAGI. The CDR3 spans 14 residues. This CDR3 reads CASSYGGAGQPQHF. CDR3 DNA sequence: TGTGCCAGCAGTTACGGGGGAGCGGGGCAGCCCCAGCATTTT.